The 3 T cell receptor beta chains presented below share a single source sample, sequenced in a study of T cells in Graves' hyperthyroidism and ophthalmopathy. What was amplified from RNA transcripts were TCR beta CDR3 regions. A set of HTBI primers served as the primers for a first-round RT-PCR of the TCR CDR3. TCRdb ran MiXCR on the multiplex PCR reads and lists one entry per CDR3 protein. The sample lists 700,000 to 850,000 distinct CDR3 sequences; about a third were seen once. Sequenced: blood. These receptors all stem from a woman in her forties with Graves' hyperthyroidism.

At least ten counts were recorded for this clonotype. The chain combines TRBV7-9 with TRBJ1-3; 10 nucleotides align to TRBD1. The CDR3 contains 14 residues. From germline, CDR1 is SEHNR and CDR2 FQNEAQ (reference sequence). V was pared by 10 bases and J by 6 bases, with 9 bases of the junction left unmatched. This chain's CDR3 is CATSPGQGINTIYF. The CDR3 DNA reads as TGTGCCACCTCGCCGGGACAGGGGATAAACACCATATATTTT.

This clonotype was picked up many times. The chain links TRBV2 to TRBJ1-6; perhaps TRBD1 as D (5 bases). The CDR3 consists of 15 residues. V lost 6 bases to trimming and J lost 4 bases, with 13 bases between them. Germline V CDR1 and CDR2: SNHLY, FYNNEI. CDR3 nucleotides: TGTGCCAGCAGGATTGGGACGGTTTATAATTCACCCCTCCACTTT. The encoded protein is CASRIGTVYNSPLHF.

The chain employs TRBV15 and TRBJ1-2; no reliable D call. V was cut by 3 bases and J by 7 bases, with 12 bases left in between. Germline values: CDR1 LNHNV, CDR2 YYDKDF (reference sequence). This CDR3 has 13 amino acids. The DNA of the CDR3 is TGTGCCACCAGCAGCTTAGAGCTTGGTGGCTACACCTTC. Residues: CATSSLELGGYTF.